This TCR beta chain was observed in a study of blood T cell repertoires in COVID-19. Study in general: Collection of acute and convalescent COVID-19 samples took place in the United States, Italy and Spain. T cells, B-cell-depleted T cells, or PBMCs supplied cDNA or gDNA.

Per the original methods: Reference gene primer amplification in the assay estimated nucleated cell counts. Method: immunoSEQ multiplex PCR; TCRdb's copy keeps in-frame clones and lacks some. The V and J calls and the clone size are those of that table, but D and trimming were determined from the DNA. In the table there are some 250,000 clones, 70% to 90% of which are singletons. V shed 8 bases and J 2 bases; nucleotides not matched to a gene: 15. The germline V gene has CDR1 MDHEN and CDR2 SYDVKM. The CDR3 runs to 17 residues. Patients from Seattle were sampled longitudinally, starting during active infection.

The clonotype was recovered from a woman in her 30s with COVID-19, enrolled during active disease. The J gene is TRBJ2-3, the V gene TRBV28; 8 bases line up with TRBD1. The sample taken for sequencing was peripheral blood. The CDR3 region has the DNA TGTGCCAGCCGGTGGACAGGGTTATACATGGACACAGATACGCAGTATTTT. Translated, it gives CASRWTGLYMDTDTQYF.